Each of the 3 T cell receptor beta chains below was sequenced from the same sample in a study of CDR3 diversity in severe acne. TCRdb redid the calling of the PCR reads with MiXCR, one entry per CDR3 protein. The data contain some 84,000 distinct CDR3 sequences, roughly 52% of them singletons. Sequences were obtained from blood. The receptors originated from a male donor in good health, serving as a control.

V and J are TRBV9 and TRBJ2-6, with D possibly matching TRBD2 (6 bases). The germline gives CDR1 SGDLS, CDR2 YYNGEE. With 4 bases removed from V and 5 bases from J, the gap between germline ends came to 19 bases. This CDR3 has 17 residues. The CDR3 DNA is TGTGCCAGCAGCTTGGGACTGCCGAAGGTGAGGGCCAACGTCCTGACTTTC. The encoded protein is CASSLGLPKVRANVLTF.

The CDR3 coding sequence is TGCAGTGCTAGATCTAATCCAGGGGACGAGCAGTACTTC. It codes for CSARSNPGDEQYF. This chain links TRBV20-1 with TRBJ2-7; D is perhaps TRBD1 (6 bases). In germline, CDR1 is DFQATT, CDR2 SNEGSKA (reference sequence). This CDR3 spans 13 amino acids. Trimming pared 2 bases from V and 5 bases from J, leaving 13 bases between.

In its sample, this clonotype was seen a few times. The chain recombines TRBV6-5 with TRBJ1-2; unclear D gene. This CDR3 contains 14 residues. Germline V lookup: CDR1 MNHEY, CDR2 SVGAGI. V gave up 7 bases and J gave up 4 bases, with 16 bases separating them. CDR3 protein: CASKRIPDGYGYTF. CDR3 sequence (DNA): TGTGCCAGCAAACGGATCCCGGACGGCTATGGCTACACCTTC.